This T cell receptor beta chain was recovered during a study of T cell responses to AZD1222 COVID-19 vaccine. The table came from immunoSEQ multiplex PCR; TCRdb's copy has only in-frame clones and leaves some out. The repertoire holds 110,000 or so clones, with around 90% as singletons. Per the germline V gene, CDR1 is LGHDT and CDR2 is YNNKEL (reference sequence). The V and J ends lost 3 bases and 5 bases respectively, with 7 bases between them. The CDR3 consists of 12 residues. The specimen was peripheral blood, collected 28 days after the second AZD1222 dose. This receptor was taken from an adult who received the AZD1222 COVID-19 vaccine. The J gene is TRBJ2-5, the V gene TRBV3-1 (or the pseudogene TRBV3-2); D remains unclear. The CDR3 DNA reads TGTGCCAGCAGCCATTCGCGGGAGACCCAGTACTTC. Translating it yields CASSHSRETQYF.